The following is a T cell receptor beta chain sequence with its context. Its cognate antigen is unknown. The sample originates from a study of blood T cells in healthy people across ages. General study results and limits: Age advanced and TCR beta diversity per million T cells fell, roughly linearly. Researchers deemed the diversity estimates from one million T cells underestimates. As naive T cell percentage varied, TCR beta diversity correlated strongly with it.

PCR was performed a second time for about 6 to 12 cycles using a sample-barcoded 5' primer and a J-beta primer mix. TCRdb processed the 5' RACE reads anew with MiXCR; each CDR3 protein has one entry. The table lists fewer than 1.5 million distinct CDR3 sequences, roughly 40% of them singletons. The sample providers were healthy Caucasian people from Russia, aged roughly 6 to 90. The CDR3 has 18 residues. The ends lost 0 bases at V and 1 base at J; junction bases unmatched: 7. In germline, CDR1 is SGHRS, CDR2 YFSETQ. The sample taken for sequencing was blood. V is TRBV5-1 and J is TRBJ2-1; 10 bases line up with TRBD2. The TCR sequence derives from a woman between 18 and 30 years old in good health. The CDR3 bases are TGCGCCAGCAGCTTGGACGTCCTAGCGGGAGTTTCCTACAATGAGCAGTTCTTC. It translates to CASSLDVLAGVSYNEQFF.